This T cell receptor beta chain comes out of a study of blood T cells in healthy people across ages. For the second PCR, which ran for about 6 to 11 cycles, a sample-barcoded 5' primer and a J-beta primer mix were used. TCRdb reprocessed the 5' RACE reads with MiXCR, giving one entry per CDR3 protein. The table includes over 750,000 distinct CDR3 sequences, around a quarter detected once. The CDR3 contains 15 residues. Germline V gene lookup returns CDR1 MDHEN and CDR2 SYDVKM. The V segment lost 5 bases and the J segment 7 bases; nucleotides outside the gene matches: 4. Ten or more counts support this clonotype. These data were also reused for a study on T cells of mothers and their children.

V gene TRBV28 combines with J gene TRBJ2-1; TRBD2 aligns across 14 bases. Sequencing was performed on blood. This sequence was found in a boy aged 10-17 years in good health. CDR3 sequence: CASSPGTSGSNEQFF. The CDR3, as DNA: TGTGCCAGCAGTCCCGGGACTAGCGGGAGTAATGAGCAGTTCTTC.